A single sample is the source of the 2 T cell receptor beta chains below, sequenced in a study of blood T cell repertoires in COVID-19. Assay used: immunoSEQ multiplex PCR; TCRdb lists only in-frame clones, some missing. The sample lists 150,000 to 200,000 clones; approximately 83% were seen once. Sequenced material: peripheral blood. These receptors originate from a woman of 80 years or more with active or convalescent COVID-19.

The CDR3 loop reads CASSPPNGQGRMNTEAFF. CDR3 coding DNA: TGTGCCAGCTCACCACCGAACGGGCAGGGAAGGATGAACACTGAAGCTTTCTTT. The chain links TRBV18 to TRBJ1-1; possibly TRBD1 for D (5 bases). Germline CDR1 reads KGHSH; CDR2 reads LQKENI. The V end lost 0 bases, the J end lost 0 bases, and 17 bases lay between the germline ends. CDR3 length: 18 amino acids.

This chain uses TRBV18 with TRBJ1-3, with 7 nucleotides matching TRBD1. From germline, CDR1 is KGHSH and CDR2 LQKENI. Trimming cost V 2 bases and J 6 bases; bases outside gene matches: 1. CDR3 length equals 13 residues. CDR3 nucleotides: TGTGCCAGCTCACCAACAGGGGAAAACACCATATATTTT. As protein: CASSPTGENTIYF.